The next 8 T cell receptor beta chains were all read from a single sample in a study of OX40 agonist ivuxolimab in advanced cancers. Here immunoSEQ multiplex PCR was the method, and the copy in TCRdb shows in-frame clones only, minus some. The data contain 70,000 to 85,000 clones, about 88% of them singletons. This material consisted of CD4+ or CD8+ T cells sorted from blood, taken in a trial of the OX40 agonist ivuxolimab. Receptor source: an adult with an advanced solid tumor such as melanoma, head and neck, liver or kidney cancer.

This clone was counted a few times. V usage is TRBV7-8 and J usage is TRBJ1-2; 10 bases align to TRBD1. Germline CDR1 and CDR2: SGHVS and FQNEAQ. Trimming removed 5 bases from V and 5 bases from J; junction bases left unmatched: 8. CDR3 size: 15 residues. Here the CDR3 DNA reads TGTGCCAGCAGCCCGGGGACAGGGGAAATATATGGCTACACCTTC. It codes for CASSPGTGEIYGYTF.

The chain employs TRBV29-1 and TRBJ2-3, with 9 bases aligning to TRBD1. The V segment lost 5 bases and the J segment 1 base; nucleotides outside the gene matches: 1. This CDR3 is 13 amino acids long. Germline V gene lookup returns CDR1 SQVTM and CDR2 ANQGSEA. CDR3 sequence (DNA): TGCAGCGTTAGGACAGGGGGCACAGATACGCAGTATTTT. Protein product: CSVRTGGTDTQYF.

The chain recombines TRBV18 with TRBJ1-4, with 8 bases matching TRBD1. The CDR3 runs to 18 residues. Germline V lookup: CDR1 KGHSH, CDR2 LQKENI. The ends lost 3 bases at V and 0 bases at J; junction bases unmatched: 9. CDR3 loop: CASSPGTGGFATNEKLFF. Written as DNA, the CDR3 is TGTGCCAGCTCACCTGGGACAGGAGGGTTCGCAACTAATGAAAAACTGTTTTTT. The full variable domain, its missing parts supplied by reference TRBV18 and TRBJ1-4, is NAGVMQNPRHLVRRRGQEARLRCSPMKGHSHVYWYRQLPEEGLKFMVYLQKENIIDESGMPKERFSAEFPKEGPSILRIQQVVRGDSAAYFCASSPGTGGFATNEKLFFGSGTQLSVL.

The V and J genes are TRBV6-5 and TRBJ2-3; D unresolved. Trimming shortened V by 4 bases and J by 0 bases, and 11 bases separated the two germline ends. Germline assignment: CDR1 MNHEY and CDR2 SVGAGI. CDR3 length: 15 amino acids. In DNA form, the CDR3 reads TGTGCCAGCAGTTCGGCGGCTAGTAGCACAGATACGCAGTATTTT. Its protein is CASSSAASSTDTQYF.

V is TRBV4-2 and J is TRBJ2-5; D remains unclear. Germline CDR1 is LGHNA and CDR2 is YNFKEQ. The CDR3 sequence is 14 residues long. V lost 1 base, J lost 2 bases, and 8 bases lay in between. The CDR3 DNA reads as TGTGCCAGCAGCCAAGCGGAACAGCAAGAGACCCAGTACTTC. As protein: CASSQAEQQETQYF.

V and J are TRBV5-1 and TRBJ2-1; the match to TRBD2 covers 11 bases. Trimming cost V 4 bases and J 0 bases; bases outside gene matches: 9. This CDR3 contains 18 residues. Per germline, CDR1 SGHRS and CDR2 YFSETQ. The CDR3 region is CASSPWTSGSSSYNEQFF. In DNA form, the CDR3 reads TGCGCCAGCAGCCCGTGGACTAGCGGGTCGAGCTCCTACAATGAGCAGTTCTTC.

The chain employs TRBV6-5 and TRBJ2-7; 7 positions agree with TRBD2. The CDR3 length is 14 residues. V lost 2 bases, J lost 3 bases, and 4 bases stayed unmatched. Germline CDR1 MNHEY, CDR2 SVGAGI. The CDR3 here is CASSYRGRDYEQYF. In nucleotides, the CDR3 is TGTGCCAGCAGTTACAGAGGGAGGGACTACGAGCAGTACTTC.

This chain joins TRBV6-9 and TRBJ2-7; a possible D gene is TRBD1 (6 bases). Per germline, CDR1 MNHGY and CDR2 SVAAGI. The CDR3 runs 13 residues. Trimming removed 6 bases at V and 2 bases at J, with 11 bases between. CDR3 nucleotide sequence: TGTGCCAGCAGGGGGGCTTCCCCCTACGAGCAGTACTTC. Its translation: CASRGASPYEQYF.